These 9 T cell receptor beta chains came from one sample sequenced in a study of human T cells and chemical hapten exposure. Specified time point: pre-sensitization, week 0. The treatment was: therapeutic diphenylcyclopropenone sensitization with weekly scalp DPC. MiXCR, run by TCRdb on the RACE reads, gives a single entry per CDR3 protein. The sample consists of about 68,000 distinct CDR3 sequences, about a tenth of them appearing once. Specimen: whole blood, collected in connection with sensitization to the hapten diphenylcyclopropenone (DPC). These receptors came from a woman in her 50s with alopecia areata. Some clones in this sample may be carry-over from other donors' samples.

This clonotype was seen a handful of times. The rearrangement joins TRBV2 to TRBJ2-3; no clear D. CDR1 and CDR2 (germline): SNHLY, FYNNEI. The CDR3 contains 14 residues. The V end lost 7 bases, the J end lost 0 bases, and 11 bases lay between the germline ends. The CDR3 DNA reads TGTGCCAGCAATGCCCCCCCTAGCACAGATACGCAGTATTTT. This sequence encodes CASNAPPSTDTQYF.

This clonotype counts as medium-sized (0.01 to 0.1%). This chain connects TRBV18 to TRBJ1-4; a weak D match, TRBD1 (6 bases). The V end lost 2 bases, the J end lost 8 bases, and 12 bases lay between the germline ends. The CDR3 has 14 amino acids. Germline assignment: CDR1 KGHSH and CDR2 LQKENI. This CDR3 reads CASSPTGYFEKLFF. CDR3 coding DNA: TGTGCCAGCTCACCAACAGGGTATTTCGAAAAACTGTTTTTT.

The chain joins TRBV18 to TRBJ1-2; weak D call: TRBD1 (6 bases). V lost 3 bases, J lost 7 bases, and 15 bases lay in between. This CDR3 has 14 residues. Germline loops: CDR1 KGHSH, CDR2 LQKENI. The CDR3 is CASSPNGQLAGYTF. DNA of the CDR3: TGTGCCAGCTCACCCAACGGACAGTTGGCTGGCTACACCTTC.

The V and J genes are TRBV30 and TRBJ2-7; TRBD2 agrees at 12 bases. Germline trimming cut 2 bases from V and 0 bases from J; bases unmatched to any gene: 5. Germline values: CDR1 GTSNPN, CDR2 SVGIG (reference sequence). This CDR3 has 16 residues. CDR3 amino acids: CAWSRLAGVYSYEQYF. For the CDR3, the DNA is TGTGCCTGGAGTAGACTAGCGGGGGTATACTCCTACGAGCAGTACTTC.

This clonotype was picked up a small number of times. This rearrangement joins TRBV20-1 to TRBJ2-6; no firm D call. There are 15 residues in the CDR3. Germline V lookup: CDR1 DFQATT, CDR2 SNEGSKA (reference sequence). V lost 1 base to trimming and J lost 1 base, with 8 bases between them. The CDR3 is CSARGIRSGANVLTF. The CDR3 nucleotides read TGCAGTGCTAGAGGGATTCGGTCTGGGGCCAACGTCCTGACTTTC.

The chain recombines TRBV28 with TRBJ2-3, with unresolved D. The V end lost 10 bases, the J end lost 4 bases, and 9 bases lay between the germline ends. CDR1 is MDHEN and CDR2 is SYDVKM in the germline V gene. This CDR3 has 11 amino acids. For the CDR3, the DNA is TGTGCCACCGTCCAGCCAGATACGCAGTATTTT. Its protein product is CATVQPDTQYF. The full variable domain, in which reference TRBV28 and TRBJ2-3 provide the parts outside the CDR3, is DVKVTQSSRYLVKRTGEKVFLECVQDMDHENMFWYRQDPGLGLRLIYFSYDVKMKEKGDIPEGYSVSREKKERFSLILESASTNQTSMYLCATVQPDTQYFGPGTRLTVL.

The J gene is TRBJ2-3, the V gene TRBV5-1; 8 bases map to TRBD1. V shed 4 bases, J shed 2 bases, and the junction held 9 bases outside the gene matches. In germline, CDR1 is SGHRS, CDR2 YFSETQ. This CDR3 spans 16 amino acids. The CDR3 is CASSPAWDRYTDTQYF. The CDR3, as DNA: TGCGCCAGCAGCCCCGCCTGGGACAGGTACACAGATACGCAGTATTTT.

In its sample, this clonotype was seen many times. This rearrangement joins TRBV20-1 to TRBJ2-7, with a tentative D call TRBD1 (8 bases). V lost 2 bases, J lost 4 bases, and 15 bases lay in between. Germline loops: CDR1 DFQATT, CDR2 SNEGSKA (reference sequence). The length of the CDR3 is 14 residues. The CDR3, as DNA: TGCAGTGCTAGACCCGGACAGGGAGGGTACGAGCAGTACTTC. This codes for CSARPGQGGYEQYF.

The rearrangement joins TRBV6-1 to TRBJ1-1, with D possibly TRBD1 on 6 matching bases. This CDR3 contains 14 residues. The germline V and J ends were trimmed by 8 bases and 3 bases, with 16 bases remaining between them. Germline values: CDR1 MNHNS, CDR2 SASEGT. CDR3 residues: CASSTGHHHTEAFF. In nucleotides, the CDR3 is TGTGCCAGCTCAACGGGACACCATCACACTGAAGCTTTCTTT.